This T cell receptor beta chain emerged from a study of beta chain features in type 1 diabetes. With V trimmed by 5 bases and J by 7 bases, 6 bases remained unmatched. The CDR3 contains 14 residues. The germline CDR1 and CDR2 sequences are MNHEY and SMNVEV (reference sequence). What was sequenced were expressed TCRB transcripts, since all of the isolated RNA had been reverse transcribed. The repertoire was sequenced with immunoSEQ multiplex PCR; TCRdb's copy has only in-frame clones and lacks some. Here the sample spans about 290,000 clones, about 8.5% being singletons. Heparinised blood was drawn once per donor, averaging around 120 mL.

This receptor was identified in a woman under 30 in good health. The sample consisted of central memory CD4+ T cells from blood. The chain has TRBV27 and TRBJ1-5; 9 bases match TRBD1. The CDR3 here is CASSPGQGWQPQHF. CDR3 coding DNA: TGTGCCAGCAGTCCGGGACAGGGTTGGCAGCCCCAGCATTTT.